This entry lists 5 T cell receptor beta chains sequenced from one sample in a study of OX40 agonist ivuxolimab in advanced cancers. Data came from immunoSEQ multiplex PCR; TCRdb stores just in-frame clones and leaves some out. Of around 100,000 clones in the sample, more than 85% were seen once. This sample comprised CD4+ or CD8+ T cells sorted from blood, obtained in a trial of the OX40 agonist ivuxolimab. These receptors were taken from an adult with an advanced solid tumor such as melanoma, head and neck, liver or kidney cancer.

The chain has TRBV11-3 and TRBJ1-2, with D unresolved. The V end lost 4 bases, the J end lost 5 bases, and 8 bases lay between the germline ends. Germline V CDR1 and CDR2: SGHNT, YENEEA. CDR3 length: 12 residues. DNA for the CDR3: TGTGCCAGCAGCTCAGGAAGTTATGGCTACACCTTC. Translating it yields CASSSGSYGYTF.

J is TRBJ2-6 and V is TRBV29-1, with D maybe TRBD1 (5 bases). Germline values: CDR1 SQVTM, CDR2 ANQGSEA. CDR3 length: 14 amino acids. The V gene lost 5 bases and the J gene lost 0 bases, with 8 bases spanning the gap. CDR3 nucleotides: TGCAGCGTTTGGACAAACTCTGGGGCCAACGTCCTGACTTTC. Its translation is CSVWTNSGANVLTF.

The chain recombines TRBV6-1 with TRBJ1-5; TRBD1 is a possible D gene (6 bases). Germline CDR1 and CDR2: MNHNS and SASEGT. Deletions cut 7 bases from V and 5 bases from J, with 12 bases between. There are 13 residues in the CDR3. The CDR3 reads CASNGQTYQPQHF. The CDR3 nucleotides are TGTGCCAGCAACGGACAGACATATCAGCCCCAGCATTTT.

This chain joins TRBV6-1 and TRBJ1-3; TRBD1 might be the D (6 bases). Trimming left V 7 bases short and J 4 bases short, with 14 bases between. The CDR3 spans 14 residues. CDR1 is MNHNS and CDR2 is SASEGT in the germline V gene. CDR3 region: CASNPDRSGNTIYF. The CDR3 DNA follows: TGTGCCAGCAATCCGGACAGATCCGGAAACACCATATATTTT.

The chain joins TRBV12-5 to TRBJ1-4, with no clear D. CDR1 and CDR2 from the germline V gene are LGHNT and FRNRAP. With 0 bases removed from V and 8 bases from J, the gap between germline ends came to 13 bases. This CDR3 has 15 residues. The CDR3 reads CASGLVNHGREKLFF. CDR3 nucleotide sequence: TGTGCTAGTGGTTTGGTAAATCACGGAAGGGAAAAACTGTTTTTT.